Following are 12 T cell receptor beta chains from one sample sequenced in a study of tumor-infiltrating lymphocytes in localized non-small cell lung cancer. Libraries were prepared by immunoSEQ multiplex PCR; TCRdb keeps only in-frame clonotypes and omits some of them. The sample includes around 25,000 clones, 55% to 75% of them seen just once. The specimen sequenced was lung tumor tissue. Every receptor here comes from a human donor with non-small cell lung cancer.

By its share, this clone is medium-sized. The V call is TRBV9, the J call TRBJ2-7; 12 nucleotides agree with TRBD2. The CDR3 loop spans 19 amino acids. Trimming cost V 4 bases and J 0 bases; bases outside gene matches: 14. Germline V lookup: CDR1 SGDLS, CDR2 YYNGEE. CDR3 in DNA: TGTGCCAGCAGCCCTACCTCCGGGACTAGCGGGCTTAGCTCCTACGAGCAGTACTTC. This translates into CASSPTSGTSGLSSYEQYF.

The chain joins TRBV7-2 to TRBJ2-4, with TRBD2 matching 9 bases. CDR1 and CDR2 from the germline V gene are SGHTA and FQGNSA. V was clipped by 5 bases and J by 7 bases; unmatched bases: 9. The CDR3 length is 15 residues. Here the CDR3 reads CASSLGIAGVNIQYF. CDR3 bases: TGTGCCAGCAGCCTGGGAATAGCGGGAGTTAACATTCAGTACTTC. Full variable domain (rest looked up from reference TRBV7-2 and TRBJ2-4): GAGVSQSPSNKVTEKGKDVELRCDPISGHTALYWYRQSLGQGLEFLIYFQGNSAPDKSGLPSDRFSAERTGGSVSTLTIQRTQQEDSAVYLCASSLGIAGVNIQYFGAGTRLSVL.

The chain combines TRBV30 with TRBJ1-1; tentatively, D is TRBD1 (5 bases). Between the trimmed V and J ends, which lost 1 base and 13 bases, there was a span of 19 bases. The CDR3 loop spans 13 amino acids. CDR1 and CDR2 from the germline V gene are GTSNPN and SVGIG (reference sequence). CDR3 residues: CAWSAIITGRGFF. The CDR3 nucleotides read TGTGCCTGGAGTGCTATTATCACGGGAAGGGGTTTCTTT.

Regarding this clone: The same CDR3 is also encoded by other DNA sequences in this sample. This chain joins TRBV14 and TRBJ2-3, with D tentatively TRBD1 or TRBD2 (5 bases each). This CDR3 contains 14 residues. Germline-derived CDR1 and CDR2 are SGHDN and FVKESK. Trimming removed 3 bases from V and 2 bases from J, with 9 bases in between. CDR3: CASSQGRHTDTQYF. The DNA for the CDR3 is TGTGCCAGCAGCCAGGGACGGCACACAGATACGCAGTATTTT.

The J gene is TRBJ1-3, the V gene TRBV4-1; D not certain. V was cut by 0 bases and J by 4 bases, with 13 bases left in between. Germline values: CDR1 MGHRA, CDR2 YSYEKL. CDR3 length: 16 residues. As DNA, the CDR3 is TGCGCCAGCAGCCAAGAAATAGGAGTTTCAGGAAACACCATATATTTT. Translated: CASSQEIGVSGNTIYF.

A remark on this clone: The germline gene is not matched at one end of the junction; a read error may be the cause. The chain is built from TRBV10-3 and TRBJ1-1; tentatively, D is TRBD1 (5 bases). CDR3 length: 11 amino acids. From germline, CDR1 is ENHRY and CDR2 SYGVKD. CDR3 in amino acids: CASSSTGGAFF. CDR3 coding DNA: TGTGCCAGCAGTTCCACTGGGGGAGCTTTCTTT.

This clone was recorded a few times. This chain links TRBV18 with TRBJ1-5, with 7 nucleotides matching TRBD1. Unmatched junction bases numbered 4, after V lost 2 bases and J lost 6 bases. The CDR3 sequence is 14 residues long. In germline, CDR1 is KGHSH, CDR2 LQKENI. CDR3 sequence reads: CASSPIRDSQPQHF. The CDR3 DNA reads TGTGCCAGCTCACCAATCAGGGACAGTCAGCCCCAGCATTTT.

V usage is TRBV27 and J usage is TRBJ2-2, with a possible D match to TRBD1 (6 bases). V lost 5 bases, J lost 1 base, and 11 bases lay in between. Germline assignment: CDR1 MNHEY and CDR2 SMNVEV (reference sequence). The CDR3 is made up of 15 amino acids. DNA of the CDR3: TGTGCCAGCAGTCTTCGGACAGTGAACACCGGGGAGCTGTTTTTT. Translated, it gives CASSLRTVNTGELFF.

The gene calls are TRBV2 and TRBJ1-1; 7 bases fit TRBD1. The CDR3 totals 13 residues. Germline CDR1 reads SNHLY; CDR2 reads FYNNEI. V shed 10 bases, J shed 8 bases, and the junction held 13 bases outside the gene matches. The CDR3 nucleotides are TGTGCCATTCCAGCAAGGAGGGGGCTGGAAGCTTTCTTT. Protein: CAIPARRGLEAFF. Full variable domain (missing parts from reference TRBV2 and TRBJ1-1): EPEVTQTPSHQVTQMGQEVILRCVPISNHLYFYWYRQILGQKVEFLVSFYNNEISEKSEIFDDQFSVERPDGSNFTLKIRSTKLEDSAMYFCAIPARRGLEAFFGQGTRLTVV.

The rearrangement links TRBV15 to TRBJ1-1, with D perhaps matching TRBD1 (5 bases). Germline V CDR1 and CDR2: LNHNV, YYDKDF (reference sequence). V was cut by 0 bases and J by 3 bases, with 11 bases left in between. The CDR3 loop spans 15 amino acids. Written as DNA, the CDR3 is TGTGCCACCAGCAGAGAGGCGGGGGGGTACACTGAAGCTTTCTTT. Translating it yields CATSREAGGYTEAFF.

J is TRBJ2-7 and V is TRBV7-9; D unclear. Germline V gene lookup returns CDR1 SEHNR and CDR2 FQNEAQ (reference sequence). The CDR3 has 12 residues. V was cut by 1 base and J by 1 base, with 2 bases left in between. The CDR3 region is CASSLESYEQYF. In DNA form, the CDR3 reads TGTGCCAGCAGCTTAGAGTCCTACGAGCAGTACTTC.

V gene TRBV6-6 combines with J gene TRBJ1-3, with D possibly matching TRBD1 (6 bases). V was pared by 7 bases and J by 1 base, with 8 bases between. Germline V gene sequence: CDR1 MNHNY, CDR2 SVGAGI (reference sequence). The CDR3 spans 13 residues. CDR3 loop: CASTGASGNTIYF. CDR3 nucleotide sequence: TGTGCCAGCACGGGGGCATCTGGAAACACCATATATTTT.